Each of the 19 T cell receptor beta chains below was sequenced from the same sample in a study of T cells in Graves' hyperthyroidism and ophthalmopathy (dated by TCRdb to the late 2010s). Libraries were constructed by multiplex PCR. Sequencing relied on an Illumina HiSeq 2000. TCR beta CDR3 regions were amplified from RNA transcripts. For the first round of RT-PCR on the TCR CDR3, the HTBI primer set was used together with the Qiagen OneStep RT-PCR kit. TCRdb handled the public reads itself, with Q25 trimming in fastp and clone calling in MiXCR, and kept productive beta chains. Each entry is one CDR3 protein sequence, shown with its most common DNA and genes. For this sample there are 540,000 or so distinct CDR3 sequences; approximately 14% appear just once. About 7% of the sample lies in the top ten. The sequenced sample consisted of blood. The receptors shown here come from a woman aged 25 to 45 with Graves' hyperthyroidism.

This clonotype was counted many times. This chain uses TRBV12-3 or TRBV12-4 with TRBJ2-2, with 10 nucleotides matching TRBD1. This CDR3 is 15 amino acids long. After removal of 6 bases from V and 6 bases from J, the junction contained 7 bases not matched to a gene. The CDR3 bases are TGTGCCAGCAGCCCGACAGGGGGCTATTCCGGGGAGCTGTTTTTT. It translates to CASSPTGGYSGELFF.

There are many counts of this clonotype. The genes are TRBV20-1 and TRBJ2-1; 11 nucleotides agree with TRBD2. This CDR3 is built from 19 residues. In germline, CDR1 is DFQATT, CDR2 SNEGSKA (reference sequence). The junction had 20 bases not matched to a gene; V was cut back by 6 bases and J by 4 bases. The CDR3 DNA follows: TGCAGTGCCGAAGCGGGGACTAGCGGATCATCAAGAGGGTACAATGAGCAGTTCTTC. Translated: CSAEAGTSGSSRGYNEQFF.

Many counts were recorded for this clonotype. The chain joins TRBV4-1 to TRBJ2-7; no definite D call. This CDR3 has 15 amino acids. Germline CDR1 and CDR2: MGHRA and YSYEKL. V shed 3 bases and J shed 2 bases, with 14 bases lying between them. The CDR3 sequence is CASSHVGRLPYEQYF. The CDR3 DNA sequence: TGCGCCAGCAGCCACGTTGGAAGGCTGCCCTACGAGCAGTACTTC.

The J gene is TRBJ2-7, the V gene TRBV18; 8 nucleotides line up with TRBD1. Germline lookup yields CDR1 KGHSH and CDR2 LQKENI. V shed 1 base and J 2 bases; nucleotides not matched to a gene: 7. The CDR3 is made up of 16 amino acids. The CDR3 loop is CASSPRIRQGPYEQYF. CDR3 in DNA: TGTGCCAGCTCACCACGCATACGACAGGGGCCCTACGAGCAGTACTTC. Full variable domain (rest looked up from reference TRBV18 and TRBJ2-7): NAGVMQNPRHLVRRRGQEARLRCSPMKGHSHVYWYRQLPEEGLKFMVYLQKENIIDESGMPKERFSAEFPKEGPSILRIQQVVRGDSAAYFCASSPRIRQGPYEQYFGPGTRLTVT.

This clonotype was seen ten or more times. The V call is TRBV5-1, the J call TRBJ2-3; 11 nucleotides align to TRBD2. The V gene's germline CDR1 is SGHRS and CDR2 YFSETQ. The V gene end was trimmed by 0 bases and the J gene end by 4 bases; junction bases not matched to a gene: 4. There are 16 residues in the CDR3. For the CDR3, the DNA is TGCGCCAGCAGCTTGGATGGTAGCGGGAGGGCAGATACGCAGTATTTT. This translates into CASSLDGSGRADTQYF.

This clonotype has at least ten counts. This rearrangement joins TRBV27 to TRBJ2-3; no clear D. This CDR3 spans 13 amino acids. The germline gives CDR1 MNHEY, CDR2 SMNVEV (reference sequence). Deletions cut 3 bases from V and 5 bases from J, with 9 bases between. CDR3 bases: TGTGCCAGCAGTTTTCGTGATCAAGATACGCAGTATTTT. This gives the protein CASSFRDQDTQYF.

Ten or more counts support this clonotype. The chain carries TRBV7-2 and TRBJ2-1; no reliable D call. The CDR3 is 13 amino acids. Trimming shortened V by 3 bases and J by 5 bases, and 8 bases separated the two germline ends. CDR1 SGHTA and CDR2 FQGNSA come from the germline V gene. CDR3 loop: CASSLWANNEQFF. The DNA for the CDR3 is TGTGCCAGCAGCTTGTGGGCCAACAATGAGCAGTTCTTC.

The V call is TRBV5-5, the J call TRBJ2-1; 12 positions match TRBD2. CDR3 size: 15 residues. V dropped 4 bases and J dropped 10; count of bases not matched to a gene: 9. Per the germline V gene, CDR1 is SGHKS and CDR2 is YYEKEE (reference sequence). The CDR3 DNA sequence: TGTGCCAGCAGCGGGCGGACTAGCGGGGCAAGGGAGCAGTTCTTC. Translating gives CASSGRTSGAREQFF.

This clonotype was counted a few times. V and J are TRBV9 and TRBJ2-7; D perhaps matches TRBD2 (6 bases). Per germline, CDR1 SGDLS and CDR2 YYNGEE. CDR3 size: 13 residues. V was cut by 4 bases and J by 6 bases, with 14 bases left in between. CDR3 in amino acids: CASSPGLGGEQYF. CDR3 nucleotide sequence: TGTGCCAGCAGCCCGGGACTGGGGGGCGAGCAGTACTTC.

This sequence joins TRBV5-1 and TRBJ2-2, with TRBD2 matching over 10 bases. The CDR3 runs to 16 residues. Germline values: CDR1 SGHRS, CDR2 YFSETQ. The V gene end was trimmed by 7 bases and the J gene end by 0 bases; junction bases not matched to a gene: 6. The CDR3 here is CASQVTSGTNTGELFF. CDR3 DNA: TGCGCCAGCCAGGTCACTAGCGGGACGAACACCGGGGAGCTGTTTTTT.

This clonotype came up many times. V and J are TRBV29-1 and TRBJ1-1, with 8 bases that match TRBD1. CDR1 is SQVTM, CDR2 ANQGSEA, per germline. CDR3 length equals 14 residues. The ends lost 0 bases at V and 4 bases at J; junction bases unmatched: 4. CDR3 DNA: TGCAGCGTTGAAGATGCACAGGGGGGCACTGAAGCTTTCTTT. Translated, it gives CSVEDAQGGTEAFF.

There are many counts of this clonotype. This sequence joins TRBV7-2 and TRBJ2-1; 10 positions agree with TRBD2. Per germline, CDR1 SGHTA and CDR2 FQGNSA. This CDR3 is built from 16 residues. The ends lost 4 bases at V and 3 bases at J; junction bases unmatched: 6. CDR3 DNA: TGTGCCAGCAGCTCGACAACTAGCGGGGACTACAATGAGCAGTTCTTC. Protein product: CASSSTTSGDYNEQFF.

This clonotype was observed many times. This rearrangement joins TRBV12-3 or TRBV12-4 to TRBJ2-3, with TRBD2 identical over 14 bases. Trimming removed 6 bases from V and 7 bases from J; junction bases left unmatched: 3. The CDR3 has 14 residues. CDR3 nucleotide sequence: TGTGCCAGCAGGGGGACTAGCGGGGGTTATACGCAGTATTTT. Encoded protein: CASRGTSGGYTQYF.

This clonotype was detected a few times. J is TRBJ1-5 and V is TRBV19, with 7 bases identical to TRBD1. Per the germline V gene, CDR1 is LNHDA and CDR2 is SQIVND (reference sequence). The CDR3 spans 15 residues. The V and J ends lost 5 bases and 6 bases, in that order; junction bases with no gene match: 10. The CDR3 DNA sequence: TGTGCCAGTAGTCCCCAGACAGGGCTGGGTCAGCCCCAGCATTTT. This translates into CASSPQTGLGQPQHF. Drawing the rest from reference TRBV19 and TRBJ1-5, the complete variable domain is DGGITQSPKYLFRKEGQNVTLSCEQNLNHDAMYWYRQDPGQGLRLIYYSQIVNDFQKGDIAEGYSVSREKKESFPLTVTSAQKNPTAFYLCASSPQTGLGQPQHFGDGTRLSIL.

This clonotype has just a few counts. The chain has TRBV5-1 and TRBJ2-1; D might be TRBD1 (5 bases). The CDR3 is 16 residues long. From germline, CDR1 is SGHRS and CDR2 YFSETQ. The V gene lost 0 bases and the J gene lost 1 base, with 11 bases spanning the gap. The CDR3 coding sequence is TGCGCCAGCAGCTTGGACCCAGGGCTGTCCTACAATGAGCAGTTCTTC. Translation gives CASSLDPGLSYNEQFF.

As regards this clonotype: A much larger clone differs from this one at a single base, so this may be a read error. The chain uses TRBV11-2 and TRBJ2-5, with D perhaps TRBD1 (6 bases). Deletions cut 5 bases from V and 5 bases from J, with 18 bases between. This CDR3 spans 15 amino acids. Germline CDR1 is SGHAT and CDR2 is FQNNGV. The CDR3 region has the DNA TGTGCCAGCAGCCCCGGGACAATCGCCGAGGAGACCCAGTACTTC. As protein: CASSPGTIAEETQYF.

In this sample, this clonotype turned up many times. The rearrangement joins TRBV24-1 to TRBJ2-1; possible D gene TRBD1, 5 bases. V was trimmed by 6 bases and J by 5 bases, leaving 10 bases between them. Germline CDR1 is KGHDR and CDR2 is SFDVKD. The CDR3 spans 13 residues. The CDR3 region has the DNA TGTGCCACCAGTTCTGGGGCGGACAATGAGCAGTTCTTC. It is translated as CATSSGADNEQFF.

This clonotype has just a few counts. This chain uses TRBV20-1 with TRBJ2-1; D gene unclear. V lost 3 bases and J lost 7, with 10 bases in between. CDR3 length equals 12 residues. Germline lookup yields CDR1 DFQATT and CDR2 SNEGSKA (reference sequence). This CDR3 reads CSASPQQNEQFF. The CDR3 DNA sequence: TGCAGTGCTAGCCCCCAGCAGAATGAGCAGTTCTTC.

This clonotype has just a few counts. For the CDR3, the DNA is TGTGCCATCAGGGATAACAGGGGAGCCCTAAAGAACACTGAAGCTTTCTTT. It specifies CAIRDNRGALKNTEAFF. The chain recombines TRBV10-3 with TRBJ1-1, with 7 bases lining up with TRBD1. Germline CDR1 is ENHRY and CDR2 is SYGVKD. The junction had 14 bases not matched to a gene; V was cut back by 6 bases and J by 1 base. The CDR3 extends over 17 amino acids.